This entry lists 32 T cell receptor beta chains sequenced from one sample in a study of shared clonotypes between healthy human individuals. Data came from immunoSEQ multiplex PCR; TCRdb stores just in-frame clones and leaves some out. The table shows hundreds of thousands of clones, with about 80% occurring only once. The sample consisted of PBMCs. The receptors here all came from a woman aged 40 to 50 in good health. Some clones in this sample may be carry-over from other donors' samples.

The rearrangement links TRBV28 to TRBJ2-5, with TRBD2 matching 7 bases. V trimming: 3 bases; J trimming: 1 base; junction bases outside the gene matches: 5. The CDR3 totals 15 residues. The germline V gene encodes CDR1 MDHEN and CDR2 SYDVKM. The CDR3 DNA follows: TGTGCCAGCAGTTTTCCTAGCGGACCCCAAGAGACCCAGTACTTC. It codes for CASSFPSGPQETQYF.

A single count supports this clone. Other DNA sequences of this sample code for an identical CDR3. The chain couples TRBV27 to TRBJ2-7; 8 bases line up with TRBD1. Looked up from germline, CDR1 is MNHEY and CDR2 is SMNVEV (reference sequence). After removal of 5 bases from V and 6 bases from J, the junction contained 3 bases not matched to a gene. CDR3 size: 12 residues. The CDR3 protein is CASSLTGGEQYF. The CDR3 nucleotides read TGTGCCAGCAGTCTCACAGGGGGCGAGCAGTACTTC.

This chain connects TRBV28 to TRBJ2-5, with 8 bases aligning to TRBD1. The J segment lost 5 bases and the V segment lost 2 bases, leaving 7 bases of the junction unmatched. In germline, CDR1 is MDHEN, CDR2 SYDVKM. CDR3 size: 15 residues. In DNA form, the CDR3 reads TGTGCCAGCAGTTTAATTAGGACAGGGAGGGAGACCCAGTACTTC. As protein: CASSLIRTGRETQYF.

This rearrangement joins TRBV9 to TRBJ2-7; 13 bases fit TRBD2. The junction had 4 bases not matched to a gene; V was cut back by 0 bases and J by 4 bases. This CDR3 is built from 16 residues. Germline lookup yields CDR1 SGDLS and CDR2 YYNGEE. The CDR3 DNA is TGTGCCAGCAGCGTAGGACTAGCGGGAGGTAGATACGAGCAGTACTTC. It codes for CASSVGLAGGRYEQYF.

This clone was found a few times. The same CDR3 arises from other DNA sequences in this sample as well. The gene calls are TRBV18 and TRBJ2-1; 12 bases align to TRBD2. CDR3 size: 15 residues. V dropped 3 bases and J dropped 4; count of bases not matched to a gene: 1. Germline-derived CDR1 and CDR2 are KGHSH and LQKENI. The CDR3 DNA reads TGTGCCAGCTCACCTGGACTAGCGGGATACAATGAGCAGTTCTTC. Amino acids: CASSPGLAGYNEQFF.

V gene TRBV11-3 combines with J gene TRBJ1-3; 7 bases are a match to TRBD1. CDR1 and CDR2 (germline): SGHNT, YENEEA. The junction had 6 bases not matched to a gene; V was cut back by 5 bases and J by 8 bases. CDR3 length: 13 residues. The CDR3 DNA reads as TGTGCCAGCAGCCCGACAGGGTCGGACACCATATATTTT. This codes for CASSPTGSDTIYF.

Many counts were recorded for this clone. Here the CDR3 reads CASSYRAFNEQFF. CDR3 DNA: TGTGCCAGCAGTTACAGGGCCTTCAATGAGCAGTTCTTC. This rearrangement joins TRBV6-5 to TRBJ2-1; the D is unclear. CDR3 length: 13 residues. The V end was cut by 2 bases, the J end by 6 bases, with 8 bases between. Per the germline V gene, CDR1 is MNHEY and CDR2 is SVGAGI.

The CDR3 nucleotides are TGTGCCAGCAGTGTACAGGGACCCTGGGTGAACACTGAAGCTTTCTTT. It translates to CASSVQGPWVNTEAFF. The rearrangement joins TRBV6-1 to TRBJ1-1, with D tentatively TRBD1 (6 bases). Germline V gives CDR1 MNHNS, CDR2 SASEGT. The CDR3 consists of 16 residues. The ends were cut back, 4 bases at V and 0 bases at J, with 15 bases in the middle.

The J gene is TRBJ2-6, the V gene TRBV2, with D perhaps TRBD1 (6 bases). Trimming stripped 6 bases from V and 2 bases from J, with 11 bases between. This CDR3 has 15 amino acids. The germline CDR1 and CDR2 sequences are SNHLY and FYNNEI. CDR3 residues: CASRRGGAGANVLTF. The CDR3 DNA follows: TGTGCCAGCAGGAGAGGGGGTGCTGGGGCCAACGTCCTGACTTTC.

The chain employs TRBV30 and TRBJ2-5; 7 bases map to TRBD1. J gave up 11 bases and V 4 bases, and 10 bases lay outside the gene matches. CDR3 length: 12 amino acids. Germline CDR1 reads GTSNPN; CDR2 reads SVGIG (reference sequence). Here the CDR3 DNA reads TGTGCCTGGACCCCAGGGGGAGCAGGGCAGTACTTC. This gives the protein CAWTPGGAGQYF.

CDR3: CASSTQGVKFF. The CDR3 coding sequence is TGTGCCAGCAGCACCCAGGGGGTCAAGTTCTTC. This chain links TRBV9 with TRBJ2-1; TRBD1 matches 7 bases. Germline assignment: CDR1 SGDLS and CDR2 YYNGEE. The CDR3 consists of 11 residues. J was trimmed by 14 bases and V by 4 bases; bases with no gene match: 6.

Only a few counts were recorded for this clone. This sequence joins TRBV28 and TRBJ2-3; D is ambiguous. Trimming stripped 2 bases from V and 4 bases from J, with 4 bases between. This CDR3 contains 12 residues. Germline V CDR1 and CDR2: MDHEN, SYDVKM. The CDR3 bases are TGTGCCAGCAGTTTAAGGCCAGATACGCAGTATTTT. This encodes CASSLRPDTQYF.

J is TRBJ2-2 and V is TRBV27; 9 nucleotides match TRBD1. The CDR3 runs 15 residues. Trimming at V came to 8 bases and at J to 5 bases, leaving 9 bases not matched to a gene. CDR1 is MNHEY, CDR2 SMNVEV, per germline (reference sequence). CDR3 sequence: CASPAGQGPTGELFF. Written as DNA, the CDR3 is TGTGCCAGCCCAGCGGGACAGGGACCTACCGGGGAGCTGTTTTTT.

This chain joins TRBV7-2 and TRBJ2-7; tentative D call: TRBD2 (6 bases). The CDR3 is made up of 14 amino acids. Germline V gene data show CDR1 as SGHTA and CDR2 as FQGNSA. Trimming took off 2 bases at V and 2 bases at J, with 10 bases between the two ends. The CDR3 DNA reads TGTGCCAGCAGCTTACATACTAGCACCTACGAGCAGTACTTC. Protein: CASSLHTSTYEQYF.

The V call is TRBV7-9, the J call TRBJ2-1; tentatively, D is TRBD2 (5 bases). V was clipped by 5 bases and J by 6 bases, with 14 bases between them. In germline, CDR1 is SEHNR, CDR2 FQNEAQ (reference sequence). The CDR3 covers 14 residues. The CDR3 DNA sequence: TGTGCCAGCAGCCGGGGTGGGTTAAGCAATGAGCAGTTCTTC. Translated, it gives CASSRGGLSNEQFF. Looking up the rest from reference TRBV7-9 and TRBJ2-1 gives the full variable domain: DTGVSQNPRHKITKRGQNVTFRCDPISEHNRLYWYRQTLGQGPEFLTYFQNEAQLEKSRLLSDRFSAERPKGSFSTLEIQRTEQGDSAMYLCASSRGGLSNEQFFGPGTRLTVL.

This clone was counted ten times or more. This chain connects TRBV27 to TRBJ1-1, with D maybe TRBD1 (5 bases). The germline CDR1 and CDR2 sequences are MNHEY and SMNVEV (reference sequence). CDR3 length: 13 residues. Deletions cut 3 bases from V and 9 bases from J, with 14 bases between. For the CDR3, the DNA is TGTGCCAGCAGTTTTTTACGGCAGGGCCAAGCTTTCTTT. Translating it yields CASSFLRQGQAFF.

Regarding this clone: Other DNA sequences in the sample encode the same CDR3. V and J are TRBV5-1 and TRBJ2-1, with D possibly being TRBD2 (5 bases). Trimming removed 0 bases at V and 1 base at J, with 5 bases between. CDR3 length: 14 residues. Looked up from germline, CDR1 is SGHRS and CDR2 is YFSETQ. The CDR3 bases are TGCGCCAGCAGCTTGGGCGGGTCCTACAATGAGCAGTTCTTC. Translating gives CASSLGGSYNEQFF.

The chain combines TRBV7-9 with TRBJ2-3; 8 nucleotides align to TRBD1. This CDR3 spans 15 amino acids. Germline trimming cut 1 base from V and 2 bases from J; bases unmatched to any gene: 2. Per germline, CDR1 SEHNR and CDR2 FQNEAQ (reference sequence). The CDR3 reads CASSLDQGATDTQYF. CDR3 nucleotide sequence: TGTGCCAGCAGCTTAGATCAGGGGGCCACAGATACGCAGTATTTT.

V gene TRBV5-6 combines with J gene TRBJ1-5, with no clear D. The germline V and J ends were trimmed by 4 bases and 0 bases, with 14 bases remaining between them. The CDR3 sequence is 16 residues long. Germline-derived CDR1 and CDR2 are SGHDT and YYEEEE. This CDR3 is CASSSLGVASNQPQHF. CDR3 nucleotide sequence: TGTGCCAGCAGCAGTCTTGGTGTCGCTAGCAATCAGCCCCAGCATTTT.

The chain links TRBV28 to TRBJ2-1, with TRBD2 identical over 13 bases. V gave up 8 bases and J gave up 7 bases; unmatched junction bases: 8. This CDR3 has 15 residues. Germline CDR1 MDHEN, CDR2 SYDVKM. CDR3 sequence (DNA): TGTGCCAGCTCACCGGGACTAGCGGGGACGAATGAGCAGTTCTTC. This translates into CASSPGLAGTNEQFF.

Here the CDR3 reads CASTPGQTYEQYF. The CDR3, as DNA: TGTGCCAGCACTCCGGGACAAACCTACGAGCAGTACTTC. V usage is TRBV7-2 and J usage is TRBJ2-7, with a possible D match to TRBD1 (6 bases). Trimming took 7 bases from V and 2 from J, leaving 12 bases between them. Per germline, CDR1 SGHTA and CDR2 FQGNSA. This CDR3 spans 13 amino acids.

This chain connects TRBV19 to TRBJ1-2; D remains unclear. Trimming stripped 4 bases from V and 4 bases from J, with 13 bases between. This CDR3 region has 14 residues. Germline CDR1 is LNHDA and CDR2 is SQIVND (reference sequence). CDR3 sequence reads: CASSRNLGLYGYTF. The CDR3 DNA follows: TGTGCCAGTAGTAGAAATCTAGGCCTCTATGGCTACACCTTC. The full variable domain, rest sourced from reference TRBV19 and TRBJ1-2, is DGGITQSPKYLFRKEGQNVTLSCEQNLNHDAMYWYRQDPGQGLRLIYYSQIVNDFQKGDIAEGYSVSREKKESFPLTVTSAQKNPTAFYLCASSRNLGLYGYTFGSGTRLTVV.

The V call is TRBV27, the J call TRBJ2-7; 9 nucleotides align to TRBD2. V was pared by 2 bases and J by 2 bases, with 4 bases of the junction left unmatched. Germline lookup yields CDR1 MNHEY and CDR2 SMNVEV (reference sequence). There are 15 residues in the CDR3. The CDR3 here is CASSLAGGRTYEQYF. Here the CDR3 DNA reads TGTGCCAGCAGTTTAGCGGGAGGGCGGACCTACGAGCAGTACTTC.

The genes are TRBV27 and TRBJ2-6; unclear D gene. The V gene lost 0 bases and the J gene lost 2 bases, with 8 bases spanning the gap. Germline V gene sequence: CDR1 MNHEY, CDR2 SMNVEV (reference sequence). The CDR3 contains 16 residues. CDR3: CASSLSPNTGANVLTF. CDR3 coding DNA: TGTGCCAGCAGTTTATCACCCAATACTGGGGCCAACGTCCTGACTTTC.

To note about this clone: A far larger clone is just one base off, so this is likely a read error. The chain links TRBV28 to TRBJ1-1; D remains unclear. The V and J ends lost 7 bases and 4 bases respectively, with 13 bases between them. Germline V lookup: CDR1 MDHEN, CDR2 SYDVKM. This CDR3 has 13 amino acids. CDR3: CASTFLVGTEAFF. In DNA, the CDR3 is TGTGCCAGCACCTTTTTGGTGGGCACTGAAGCTTTCTTT.

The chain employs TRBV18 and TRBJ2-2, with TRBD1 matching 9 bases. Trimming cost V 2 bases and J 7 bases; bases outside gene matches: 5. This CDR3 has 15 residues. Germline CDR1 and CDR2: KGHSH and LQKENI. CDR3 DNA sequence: TGTGCCAGCTCACCAGCACAGGGGGCCGGCGGGGAGCTGTTTTTT. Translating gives CASSPAQGAGGELFF.

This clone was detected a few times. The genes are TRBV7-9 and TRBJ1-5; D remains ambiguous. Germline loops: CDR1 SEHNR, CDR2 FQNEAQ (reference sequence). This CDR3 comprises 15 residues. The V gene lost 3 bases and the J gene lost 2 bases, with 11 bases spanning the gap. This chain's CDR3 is CASSFAGRGNQPQHF. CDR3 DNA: TGTGCCAGCAGCTTTGCGGGGAGGGGCAATCAGCCCCAGCATTTT.

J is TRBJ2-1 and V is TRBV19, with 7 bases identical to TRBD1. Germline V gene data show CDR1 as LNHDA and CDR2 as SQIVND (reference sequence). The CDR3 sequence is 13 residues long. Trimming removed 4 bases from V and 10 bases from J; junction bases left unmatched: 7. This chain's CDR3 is CASSSSSQGEQFF. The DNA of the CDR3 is TGTGCCAGTAGTAGCTCCTCACAGGGGGAGCAGTTCTTC.

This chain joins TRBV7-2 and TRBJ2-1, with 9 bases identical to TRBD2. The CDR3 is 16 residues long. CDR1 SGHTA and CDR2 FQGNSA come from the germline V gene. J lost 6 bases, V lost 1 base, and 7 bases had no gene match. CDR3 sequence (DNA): TGTGCCAGCAGCTTAGGAGGCGCGGGAGGGGCCAATGAGCAGTTCTTC. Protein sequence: CASSLGGAGGANEQFF.

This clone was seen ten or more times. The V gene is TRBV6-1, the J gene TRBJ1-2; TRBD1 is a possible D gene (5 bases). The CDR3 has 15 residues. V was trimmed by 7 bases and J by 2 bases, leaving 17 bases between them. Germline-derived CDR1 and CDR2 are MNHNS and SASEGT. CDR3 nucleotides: TGTGCCAGCACCTCAGACGGGACCGACAACTATGGCTACACCTTC. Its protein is CASTSDGTDNYGYTF.

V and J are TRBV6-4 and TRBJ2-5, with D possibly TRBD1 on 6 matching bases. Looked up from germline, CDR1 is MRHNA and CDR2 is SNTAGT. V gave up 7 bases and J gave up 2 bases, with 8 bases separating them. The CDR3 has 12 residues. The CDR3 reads CASKGQQETQYF. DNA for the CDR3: TGTGCCAGCAAAGGACAGCAAGAGACCCAGTACTTC.

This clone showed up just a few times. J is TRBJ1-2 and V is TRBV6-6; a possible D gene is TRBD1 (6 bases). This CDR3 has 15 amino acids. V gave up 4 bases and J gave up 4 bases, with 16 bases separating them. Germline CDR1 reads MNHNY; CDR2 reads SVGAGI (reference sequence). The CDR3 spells CASSSTGLGGYGYTF. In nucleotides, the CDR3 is TGTGCCAGCAGTTCCACAGGGTTGGGGGGCTATGGCTACACCTTC.